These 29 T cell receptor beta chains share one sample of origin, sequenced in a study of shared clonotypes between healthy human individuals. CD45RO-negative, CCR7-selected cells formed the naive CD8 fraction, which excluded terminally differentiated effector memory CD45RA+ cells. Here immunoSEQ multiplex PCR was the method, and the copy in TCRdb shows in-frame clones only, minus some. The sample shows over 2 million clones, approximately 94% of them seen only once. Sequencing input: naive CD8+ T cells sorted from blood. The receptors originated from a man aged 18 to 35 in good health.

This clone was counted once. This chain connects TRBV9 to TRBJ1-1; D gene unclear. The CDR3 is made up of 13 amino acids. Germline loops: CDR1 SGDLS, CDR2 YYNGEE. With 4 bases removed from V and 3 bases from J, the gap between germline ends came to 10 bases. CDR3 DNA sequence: TGTGCCAGCAGCCCCCCCGAGGACACTGAAGCTTTCTTT. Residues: CASSPPEDTEAFF. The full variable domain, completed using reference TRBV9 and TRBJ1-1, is DSGVTQTPKHLITATGQRVTLRCSPRSGDLSVYWYQQSLDQGLQFLIQYYNGEERAKGNILERFSAQQFPDLHSELNLSSLELGDSALYFCASSPPEDTEAFFGQGTRLTVV.

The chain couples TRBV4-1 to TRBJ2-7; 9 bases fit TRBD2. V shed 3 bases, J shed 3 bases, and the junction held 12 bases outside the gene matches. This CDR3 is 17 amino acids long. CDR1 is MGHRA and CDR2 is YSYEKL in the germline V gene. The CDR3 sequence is CASSQAGGRIPHYEQYF. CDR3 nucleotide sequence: TGCGCCAGCAGCCAGGCGGGGGGGCGAATACCCCACTACGAGCAGTACTTC.

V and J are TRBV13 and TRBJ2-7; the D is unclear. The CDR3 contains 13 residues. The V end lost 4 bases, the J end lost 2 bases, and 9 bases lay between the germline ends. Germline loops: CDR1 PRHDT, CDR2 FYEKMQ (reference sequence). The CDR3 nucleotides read TGTGCCAGCAGCTCGGACGGCCCCTACGAGCAGTACTTC. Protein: CASSSDGPYEQYF. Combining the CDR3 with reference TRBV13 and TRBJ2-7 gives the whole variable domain AAGVIQSPRHLIKEKRETATLKCYPIPRHDTVYWYQQGPGQDPQFLISFYEKMQSDKGSIPDRFSAQQFSDYHSELNMSSLELGDSALYFCASSSDGPYEQYFGPGTRLTVT.

The CDR3 protein is CASGELRQGRYEQYF. The CDR3 DNA reads TGTGCCAGCGGCGAGCTAAGACAGGGGCGTTACGAGCAGTACTTC. The rearrangement joins TRBV2 to TRBJ2-7; the match to TRBD1 covers 8 bases. V was pared by 8 bases and J by 4 bases, with 13 bases of the junction left unmatched. Germline-derived CDR1 and CDR2 are SNHLY and FYNNEI. The CDR3 totals 15 residues.

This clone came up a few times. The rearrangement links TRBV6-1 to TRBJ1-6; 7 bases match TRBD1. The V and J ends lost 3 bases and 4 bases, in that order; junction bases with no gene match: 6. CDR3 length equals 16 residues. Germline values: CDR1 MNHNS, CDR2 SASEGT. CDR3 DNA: TGTGCCAGCAGTGACAGGGGGATCCAATATAATTCACCCCTCCACTTT. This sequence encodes CASSDRGIQYNSPLHF.

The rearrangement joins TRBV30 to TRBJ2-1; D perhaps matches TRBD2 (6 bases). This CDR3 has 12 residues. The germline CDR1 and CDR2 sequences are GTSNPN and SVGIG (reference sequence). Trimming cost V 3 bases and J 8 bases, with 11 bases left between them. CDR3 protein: CAWSPWGDEQFF. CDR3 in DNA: TGTGCCTGGAGCCCATGGGGGGATGAGCAGTTCTTC.

The CDR3 DNA reads as TGTGCCAGCCAACCCTACGAGCAGTACTTC. It translates to CASQPYEQYF. This chain joins TRBV27 and TRBJ2-7; the D is unclear. Germline V lookup: CDR1 MNHEY, CDR2 SMNVEV (reference sequence). The germline V and J ends were trimmed by 8 bases and 2 bases, with 4 bases remaining between them. CDR3 length: 10 residues.

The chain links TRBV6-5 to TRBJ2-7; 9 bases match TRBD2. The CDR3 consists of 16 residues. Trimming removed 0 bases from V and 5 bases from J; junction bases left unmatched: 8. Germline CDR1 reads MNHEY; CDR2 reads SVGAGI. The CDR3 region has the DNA TGTGCCAGCAGTTACTCGAATGCGGGAGGGCCCAACGAGCAGTACTTC. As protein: CASSYSNAGGPNEQYF.

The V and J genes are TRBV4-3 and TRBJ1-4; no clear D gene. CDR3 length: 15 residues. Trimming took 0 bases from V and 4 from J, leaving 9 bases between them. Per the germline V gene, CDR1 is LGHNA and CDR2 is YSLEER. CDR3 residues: CASSQEIADNEKLFF. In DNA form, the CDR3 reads TGCGCCAGCAGCCAAGAAATAGCGGATAATGAAAAACTGTTTTTT.

The CDR3 loop reads CASSQPGLSSYEQYF. Here the CDR3 DNA reads TGCGCCAGCAGCCAACCGGGACTATCATCCTACGAGCAGTACTTC. V gene TRBV4-1 combines with J gene TRBJ2-7; the match to TRBD2 covers 7 bases. CDR1 and CDR2 from the germline V gene are MGHRA and YSYEKL. The junction had 5 bases not matched to a gene; V was cut back by 2 bases and J by 1 base. The CDR3 is 15 amino acids.

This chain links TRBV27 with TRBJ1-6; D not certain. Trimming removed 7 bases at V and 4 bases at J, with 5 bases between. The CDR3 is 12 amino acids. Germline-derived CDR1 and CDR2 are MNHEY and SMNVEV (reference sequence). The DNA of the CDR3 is TGTGCCAGCACAGGTTATAATTCACCCCTCCACTTT. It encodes CASTGYNSPLHF.

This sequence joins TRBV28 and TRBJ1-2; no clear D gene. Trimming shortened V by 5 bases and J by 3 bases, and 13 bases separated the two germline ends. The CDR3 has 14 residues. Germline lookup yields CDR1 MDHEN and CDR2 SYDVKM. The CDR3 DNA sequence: TGTGCCAGCAGTCAATCTGGGGTGGACTATGGCTACACCTTC. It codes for CASSQSGVDYGYTF.

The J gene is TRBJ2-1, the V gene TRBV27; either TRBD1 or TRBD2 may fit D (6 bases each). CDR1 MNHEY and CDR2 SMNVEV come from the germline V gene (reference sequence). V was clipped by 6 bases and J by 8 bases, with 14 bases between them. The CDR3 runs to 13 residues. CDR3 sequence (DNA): TGTGCCAGCAGCTCGAGGGGGGTCGATGAGCAGTTCTTC. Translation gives CASSSRGVDEQFF.

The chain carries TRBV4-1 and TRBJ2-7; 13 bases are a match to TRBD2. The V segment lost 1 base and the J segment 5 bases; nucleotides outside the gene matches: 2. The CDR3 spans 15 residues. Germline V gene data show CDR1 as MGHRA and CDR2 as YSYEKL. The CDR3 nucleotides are TGCGCCAGCAGCCAAGTCACTAGCGGGAGGGACGAGCAGTACTTC. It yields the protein CASSQVTSGRDEQYF.

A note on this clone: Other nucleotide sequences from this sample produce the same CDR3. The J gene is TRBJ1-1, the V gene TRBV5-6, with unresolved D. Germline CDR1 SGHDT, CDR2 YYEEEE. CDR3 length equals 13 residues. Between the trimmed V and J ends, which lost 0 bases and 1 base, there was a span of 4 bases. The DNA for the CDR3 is TGTGCCAGCAGCTTGGGACCGAACACTGAAGCTTTCTTT. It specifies CASSLGPNTEAFF.

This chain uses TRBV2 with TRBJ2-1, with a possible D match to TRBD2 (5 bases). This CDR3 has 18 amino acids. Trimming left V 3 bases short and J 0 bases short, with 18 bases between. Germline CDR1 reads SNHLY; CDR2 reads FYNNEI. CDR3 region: CASSDPQRSPSSYNEQFF. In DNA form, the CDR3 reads TGTGCCAGCAGTGACCCCCAGCGGAGCCCTAGCTCCTACAATGAGCAGTTCTTC.

In DNA form, the CDR3 reads TGTGCCAGCAGCGCTGACATTCAAGAGACCCAGTACTTC. Translated, it gives CASSADIQETQYF. The V gene is TRBV7-9, the J gene TRBJ2-5; D gene unclear. CDR1 is SEHNR, CDR2 FQNEAQ, per germline (reference sequence). The CDR3 is made up of 13 amino acids. V lost 5 bases and J 2 bases, leaving 9 bases between the germline ends.

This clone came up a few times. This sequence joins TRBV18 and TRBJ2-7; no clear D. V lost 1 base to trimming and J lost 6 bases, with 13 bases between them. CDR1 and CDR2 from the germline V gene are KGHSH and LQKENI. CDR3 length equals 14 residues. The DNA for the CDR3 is TGTGCCAGCTCACCACAGGCCGAGGCCGCCGAGCAGTACTTC. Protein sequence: CASSPQAEAAEQYF.

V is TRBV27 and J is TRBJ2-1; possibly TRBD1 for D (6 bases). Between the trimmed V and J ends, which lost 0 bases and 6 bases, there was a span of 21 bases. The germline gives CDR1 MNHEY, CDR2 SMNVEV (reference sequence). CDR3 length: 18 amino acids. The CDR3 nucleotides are TGTGCCAGCAGTTTATCAGTTGGCAGGGGCCCGCTGTTCAATGAGCAGTTCTTC. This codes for CASSLSVGRGPLFNEQFF.

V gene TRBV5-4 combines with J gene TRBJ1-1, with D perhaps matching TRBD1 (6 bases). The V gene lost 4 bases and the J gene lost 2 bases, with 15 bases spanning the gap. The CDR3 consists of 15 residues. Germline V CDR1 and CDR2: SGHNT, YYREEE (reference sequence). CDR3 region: CASSANLGGNTEAFF. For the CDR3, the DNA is TGTGCCAGCAGCGCCAACCTAGGGGGAAACACTGAAGCTTTCTTT.

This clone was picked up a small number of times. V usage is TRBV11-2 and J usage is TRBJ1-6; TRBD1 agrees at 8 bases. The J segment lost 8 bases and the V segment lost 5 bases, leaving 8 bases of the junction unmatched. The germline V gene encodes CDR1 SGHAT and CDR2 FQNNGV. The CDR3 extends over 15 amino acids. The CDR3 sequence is CASSTWTGLDSPLHF. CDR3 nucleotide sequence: TGTGCCAGCAGCACGTGGACAGGGCTCGATTCACCCCTCCACTTT.

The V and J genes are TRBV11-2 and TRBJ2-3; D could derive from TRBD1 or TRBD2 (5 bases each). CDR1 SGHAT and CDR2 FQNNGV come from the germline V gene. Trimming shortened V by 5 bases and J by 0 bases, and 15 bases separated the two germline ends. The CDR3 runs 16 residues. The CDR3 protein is CASSRSTGGSTDTQYF. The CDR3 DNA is TGTGCCAGCAGCCGTAGTACAGGCGGGAGCACAGATACGCAGTATTTT.

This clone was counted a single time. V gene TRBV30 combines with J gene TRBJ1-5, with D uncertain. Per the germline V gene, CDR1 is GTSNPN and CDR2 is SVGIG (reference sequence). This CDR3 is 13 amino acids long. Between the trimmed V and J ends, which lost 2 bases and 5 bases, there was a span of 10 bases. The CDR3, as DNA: TGTGCCTGGAGTAGAGAAAACGATCAGCCCCAGCATTTT. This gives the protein CAWSRENDQPQHF.

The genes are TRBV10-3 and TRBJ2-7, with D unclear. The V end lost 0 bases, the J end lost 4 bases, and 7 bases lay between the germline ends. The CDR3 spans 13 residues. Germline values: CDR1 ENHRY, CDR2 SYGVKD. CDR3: CAISESMGYEQYF. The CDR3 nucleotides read TGTGCCATCAGTGAGTCGATGGGGTACGAGCAGTACTTC.

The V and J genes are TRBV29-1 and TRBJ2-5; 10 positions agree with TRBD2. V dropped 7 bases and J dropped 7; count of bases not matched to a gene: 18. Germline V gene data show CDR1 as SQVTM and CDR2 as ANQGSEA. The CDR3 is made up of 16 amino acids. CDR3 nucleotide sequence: TGCAGCGCTCGAGCGGGAGGGCCTCCCTTTGCAGGGACCCAGTACTTC. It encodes CSARAGGPPFAGTQYF.

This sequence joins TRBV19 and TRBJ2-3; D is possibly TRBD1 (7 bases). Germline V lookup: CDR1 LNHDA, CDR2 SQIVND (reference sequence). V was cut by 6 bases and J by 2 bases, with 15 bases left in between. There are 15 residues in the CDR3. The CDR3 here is CASSRAGQFTDTQYF. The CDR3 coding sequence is TGTGCCAGTAGCCGCGCGGGACAGTTCACAGATACGCAGTATTTT. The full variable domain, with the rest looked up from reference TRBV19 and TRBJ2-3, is DGGITQSPKYLFRKEGQNVTLSCEQNLNHDAMYWYRQDPGQGLRLIYYSQIVNDFQKGDIAEGYSVSREKKESFPLTVTSAQKNPTAFYLCASSRAGQFTDTQYFGPGTRLTVL.

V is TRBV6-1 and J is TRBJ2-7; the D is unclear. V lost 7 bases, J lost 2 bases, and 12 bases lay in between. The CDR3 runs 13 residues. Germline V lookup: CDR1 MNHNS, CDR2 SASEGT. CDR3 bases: TGTGCCAGCACGCCTCCGTGGGCCTACGAGCAGTACTTC. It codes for CASTPPWAYEQYF.

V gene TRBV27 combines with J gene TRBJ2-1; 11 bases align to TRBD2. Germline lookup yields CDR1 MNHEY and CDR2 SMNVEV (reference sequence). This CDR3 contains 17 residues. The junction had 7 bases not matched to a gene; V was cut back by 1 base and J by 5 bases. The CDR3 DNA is TGTGCCAGCAGTTTATTAGCGGGAGGGTATCCGGACAATGAGCAGTTCTTC. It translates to CASSLLAGGYPDNEQFF.

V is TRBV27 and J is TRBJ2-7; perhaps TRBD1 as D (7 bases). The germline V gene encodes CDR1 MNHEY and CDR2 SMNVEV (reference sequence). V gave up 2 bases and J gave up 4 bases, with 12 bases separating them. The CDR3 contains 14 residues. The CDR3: CASSLRPGGYEQYF. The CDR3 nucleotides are TGTGCCAGCAGTTTAAGGCCAGGGGGGTACGAGCAGTACTTC.